This TCR beta chain was identified during a study of somatic mutations in cytotoxic T cells in rheumatoid arthritis. Only in-frame clones appear in the TCRdb table, and some are missing; sequencing was by immunoSEQ multiplex PCR. The sample yields about 7,000 clones, about three fifths seen once. Magnetic beads with positive selection isolated CD4+ and CD8+ fractions, whose purity was verified by flow cytometry. Overall study findings and caveats: Of around 60 patients, roughly 8 had a largest CD8+ clone that exceeded 20% of CD8+ cells.

The CDR3 runs to 16 residues. V gave up 4 bases and J gave up 4 bases, with 17 bases separating them. Germline CDR1 and CDR2: LNHDA and SQIVND (reference sequence). As for this clone: Its specificity is unknown.

The chain employs TRBV19 and TRBJ2-1; no reliable D call. Specimen: CD8+ T cells sorted from blood. The receptor comes from a woman between 40 and 55 years old in good health. In DNA, the CDR3 is TGTGCCAGTAGTAACCTGACCCTGGGGTTGTACAATGAGCAGTTCTTC. Its translation is CASSNLTLGLYNEQFF.